This T cell receptor beta chain was profiled in a study of radiation and T cells in renal cell carcinoma. Study-level findings and limits: Top tumor clonotypes rose in blood 2 weeks post-radiation, then contracted.

Sequenced by immunoSEQ multiplex PCR; TCRdb stores in-frame clones only, minus some. Of 120,000 or so clones in the sample, approximately 78% were seen once. V lost 1 base and J lost 5, with 9 bases in between. The CDR3 is made up of 14 amino acids. From germline, CDR1 is MDHEN and CDR2 SYDVKM. Sample time point: blood 2 weeks post-SBRT. Documented treatment: 15 Gy SBRT to primary tumor, nephrectomy 4 weeks later. As regards this clone: The antigen remains undetermined.

Source: blood, taken from a patient whose treatment included radiotherapy and nephrectomy. The TCR was taken from a woman aged 60-75 years with renal cell carcinoma. The V gene is TRBV28, the J gene TRBJ1-5, with unresolved D. This chain's CDR3 is CASSLLAVHQPQHF. CDR3 bases: TGTGCCAGCAGTTTATTGGCAGTTCATCAGCCCCAGCATTTT.